What follows is one TCR beta chain and its context. This clone was found once. No cognate antigen has been identified for it. Base qualities are not recorded, but no much larger clone differs from it by a single base. The CDR3 starts with the cysteine, ends with the phenylalanine, and has 15 residues. Of the read, only the CDR3 DNA is kept; its 45 bases are in frame from base 1. Taken from the germline V gene, the CDR1 and CDR2 loops are SNHLY and FYNNEI. Compared with germline, V lacks 8 bases and J lacks 7 bases; bases without a gene match: 12. This entry belongs to a study of OX40 agonist ivuxolimab in advanced cancers. In terms of the full investigation: Ivuxolimab was an agonistic, fully human IgG2 monoclonal antibody directed against OX40 (CD134), a costimulatory receptor. Intravenous ivuxolimab was administered to patients every 2 weeks at six dose levels: 0.01, 0.1, 0.3, 1.5, 3 and 10 mg/kg. Of the roughly 51 dose-escalation patients, hepatocellular carcinoma was present in around 19, melanoma in roughly 15, renal cell carcinoma in 9 and head and neck cancer in 9. In the dose-escalation cohort, approximately 82% of patients were male, and the mean age was approximately 60 years with a range of roughly 23 to 79. Patients were allowed to have had prior anti-PD-1, anti-PD-L1 or anti-CTLA-4 therapy, and around 37% of the dose-escalation patients had previously received checkpoint inhibitors. Partial responses were achieved by three dose-escalation patients, of whom one had hepatocellular carcinoma and two had cutaneous melanoma. The point of sequencing TCRbeta in the periphery was to test whether ivuxolimab changed TCR sequence diversity and drove clonal T-cell expansion. The paper covers the monotherapy dose-escalation part of the phase I ivuxolimab trial, which included N ≈ 50 patients. General conclusions and limits of the study: In partial responders in the 0.1-3.0 mg/kg groups, normalized peripheral clonal expansion was found to be among the lowest, especially among CD8+ T cells. Low levels of normalized T-cell clonal expansion were also seen in some patients who did not respond. At doses of 0.1 to 3.0 mg/kg, clonal expansion of both CD4+ and CD8+ T cells in blood was seen between baseline and week 6. The antigen specificity of the peripheral T cells that underwent clonal expansion was not determined. On average, CD8+ T cells showed more expanded clones than CD4+ T cells after ivuxolimab.

Patients with a history of autoimmune disease or receiving systemic immunosuppression were excluded from the trial. Peripheral blood for TCR sequencing was collected from all dose cohorts at baseline, on cycle 4 day 1, and on cycle 7 day 1. Samples were obtained from an open-label, multicenter, first-in-human phase I dose-escalation trial of ivuxolimab. Adults with locally advanced or metastatic melanoma, renal cell carcinoma, hepatocellular carcinoma or head and neck squamous cell carcinoma were enrolled in the trial. Before TCR sequencing, CD4+ T cells and CD8+ T cells from peripheral blood were sorted into separate populations. Genomic DNA was isolated from the sorted cells so that the TCRbeta CDR3 region could be sequenced. The immunoSEQ Assay was used to sequence the TCRbeta CDR3 regions. The source is immuneACCESS, and TCRdb retained only in-frame sequences with V and J called. Part of the clones is not carried over; for the studies checked, unresolved V genes explain less than half of this, and the remainder is unexplained. The sample contains around 50,000 clones, about 83% of them found a single time. The ten largest clones represent 3% to 3.5% of the sample.

This clonotype originated in an adult with an advanced solid tumor such as melanoma, head and neck, liver or kidney cancer. The chain joins TRBV2 to TRBJ2-1; a stretch of 9 junction bases matches TRBD2. Sequencing was performed on CD4+ or CD8+ T cells sorted from blood, taken in a trial of the OX40 agonist ivuxolimab. The sequenced DNA: TGTGCCAGCGGGACTAGCTTTAGTCGCGGGAATGAGCAGTTCTTC. Its protein product is CASGTSFSRGNEQFF.